This record looks at one T cell receptor (beta chain) sequence and its context. Trimming took off 3 bases at V and 2 bases at J, with 17 bases between the two ends. The V gene's germline CDR1 is MNHEY and CDR2 SMNVEV (reference sequence). There are 16 residues in the CDR3. The data originate from a study of cytomegalovirus exposure and HLA in healthy donors. Background on the study: Earlier results showed 90 million to 120 million unique TCR beta sequences derived from some 190 million T cells.

PCR employed 60 Vbeta and 13 Jbeta primers. The repertoire was sequenced with immunoSEQ multiplex PCR; TCRdb's copy has only in-frame clones and lacks some. The data contain 120,000 or so clones, over 65% of them singletons. The rearrangement uses TRBV27 and TRBJ2-7; D perhaps matches TRBD2 (5 bases). The clonotype originates from a woman aged 40 to 50 in good health and CMV-seropositive. Sample: PBMCs. CDR3 sequence: CASSLFPVGVAYEQYF. CDR3 DNA: TGTGCCAGCAGTTTGTTTCCGGTGGGAGTCGCCTACGAGCAGTACTTC.